This T cell receptor (beta chain) originates from a study of cytomegalovirus exposure and HLA in healthy donors. The CDR3 covers 15 residues. Germline V gene data show CDR1 as ENHRY and CDR2 as SYGVKD. Losses at the gene ends were 1 base for V and 5 bases for J; bases not matched to a gene: 5. Both 60 Vbeta primers and 13 Jbeta primers went into the PCR. Libraries were prepared by immunoSEQ multiplex PCR; TCRdb keeps only in-frame clonotypes and omits some of them. In the table there are 250,000 or so clones, around 90% of which are singletons. J is TRBJ1-5 and V is TRBV10-3; 7 nucleotides agree with TRBD1. Sequenced input: PBMCs. The receptor was derived from a girl aged 2 to 10 in good health and CMV-seronegative. The CDR3 nucleotides read TGTGCCATCAGTGAGTTGGGGGACAGTGATCAGCCCCAGCATTTT. It encodes CAISELGDSDQPQHF.